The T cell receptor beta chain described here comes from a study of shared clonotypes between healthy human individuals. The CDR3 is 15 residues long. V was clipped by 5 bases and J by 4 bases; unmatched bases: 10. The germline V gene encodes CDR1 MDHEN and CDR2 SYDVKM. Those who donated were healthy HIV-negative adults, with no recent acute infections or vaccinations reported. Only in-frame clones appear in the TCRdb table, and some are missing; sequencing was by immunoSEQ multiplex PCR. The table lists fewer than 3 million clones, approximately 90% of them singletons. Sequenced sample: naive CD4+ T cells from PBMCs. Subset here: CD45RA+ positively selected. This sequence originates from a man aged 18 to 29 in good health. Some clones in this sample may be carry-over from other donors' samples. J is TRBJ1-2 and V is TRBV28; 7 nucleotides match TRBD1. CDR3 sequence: CASSPRTGMTYGYTF. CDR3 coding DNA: TGTGCCAGCAGTCCACGGACAGGAATGACCTATGGCTACACCTTC.